This T cell receptor (beta chain) comes out of a study of vaccination effects on CD4 cells after COVID-19. Study in general: It was a median of 72 days after the second dose that post-vaccine samples were obtained. Study conclusions and caveats: Healthy vaccinees showed cross-reactivity with common cold coronaviruses in only 1 of 255 vaccine-induced clones.

Here immunoSEQ multiplex PCR was the method, and the copy in TCRdb shows in-frame clones only, minus some. The table lists tens of thousands of clones, 73% of them singletons. On this clone itself: Antigen: not known.

Sequencing was preceded by expansion of antigen-specific CD4+ T cells with viral peptide pools in the ViraFEST assay. The culture ran for about 10 days, and then CD4+ T cells were isolated. Participants were vaccinated with two doses of either the BNT162b2 or mRNA-1273 vaccine. Vaccine recipients, nucleocapsid antibody negative, had no prior SARS-CoV-2 infection. Every well housed about 1.8 million PBMC, which grew in culture alongside around 10 IU/ml IL-2 and about 10 ug/ml peptides. Trimming cost V 4 bases and J 4 bases; bases outside gene matches: 15. The CDR3 has 18 amino acids. Germline assignment: CDR1 LNHDA and CDR2 SQIVND (reference sequence).

The receptor comes from a human donor who received a COVID-19 vaccine. The genes are TRBV19 and TRBJ2-4; 8 nucleotides match TRBD2. The material was CD4+ T cells from PBMCs cultured with HCoV-229E spike peptides, obtained after COVID-19 vaccination. The CDR3 DNA is TGTGCCAGTAGTAGCACCTATTTCGCGGGGGGCTATAAAAACATTCAGTACTTC. Amino acids: CASSSTYFAGGYKNIQYF.